The clone carrying this T cell receptor (beta chain) was counted a few times. Its antigen is as yet unknown. This CDR3 has 15 residues. Germline V gene lookup returns CDR1 MGHRA and CDR2 YSYEKL. V was shortened by 0 bases and J by 4 bases, with 12 bases between the two germline ends. With a J-beta primer mix and a sample-barcoded 5' primer, a second PCR ran roughly 6 to 11 cycles. MiXCR, applied by TCRdb to the 5' RACE reads, yields one record per CDR3 protein. Seen here are fewer than 950,000 distinct CDR3 sequences, about 36% observed once, and the top ten hold 10% to 15%. The data stem from a study of blood T cells in healthy people across ages. Study-wide results and caveats: Roughly linearly, TCR beta diversity per million T cells fell as age increased.

This TCR was recovered from a man younger than 30 in good health. The sequenced material came from blood. V gene TRBV4-1 combines with J gene TRBJ1-1; D is possibly TRBD1 (5 bases). This CDR3 is CASSQEAQGATEAFF. CDR3 DNA sequence: TGCGCCAGCAGCCAAGAGGCCCAGGGTGCCACTGAAGCTTTCTTT.